This entry lists 13 T cell receptor beta chains sequenced from one sample in a study of vaccination effects on CD4 cells after COVID-19. These receptors are not linked to any known antigen. After expansion with viral peptide pools in the ViraFEST assay, antigen-specific CD4+ T cells were sequenced. Scientists isolated CD4+ T cells after an approximately ten-day culture period ended. Profiled with immunoSEQ multiplex PCR; TCRdb holds only in-frame clones, not every one. The sample lists roughly 20,000 clones; about two thirds were seen once. The starting material was CD4+ T cells from PBMCs cultured with HCoV-229E spike peptides, obtained before COVID-19 vaccination. The receptors were sampled from a human donor who received a COVID-19 vaccine.

The chain employs TRBV30 and TRBJ1-5; D is undetermined. This CDR3 contains 15 residues. V was shortened by 5 bases and J by 4 bases, with 18 bases between the two germline ends. Germline CDR1 and CDR2: GTSNPN and SVGIG (reference sequence). This CDR3 reads CAWGKKGSGNQPQHF. Written as DNA, the CDR3 is TGTGCCTGGGGGAAGAAAGGATCGGGTAATCAGCCCCAGCATTTT.

The chain recombines TRBV18 with TRBJ2-5, with D possibly matching TRBD1 (6 bases). The germline CDR1 and CDR2 sequences are KGHSH and LQKENI. There are 13 residues in the CDR3. V gave up 6 bases and J gave up 2 bases, with 10 bases separating them. CDR3 coding DNA: TGTGCCAGCTCCCGGGACATTCAAGAGACCCAGTACTTC. Translated, it gives CASSRDIQETQYF.

The table lists this clone with a count of one. This rearrangement joins TRBV7-2 to TRBJ2-1; D gene unclear. The CDR3 loop spans 13 amino acids. Per the germline V gene, CDR1 is SGHTA and CDR2 is FQGNSA. V lost 4 bases and J lost 9, with 13 bases in between. CDR3: CASSWIGPGEQFF. CDR3 DNA: TGTGCCAGCAGCTGGATAGGTCCTGGTGAGCAGTTCTTC.

V and J are TRBV7-9 and TRBJ1-2, with no clear D. The V and J ends lost 8 bases and 4 bases respectively, with 8 bases between them. Germline V gives CDR1 SEHNR, CDR2 FQNEAQ (reference sequence). This CDR3 is built from 11 residues. Here the CDR3 reads CASQEIYGYTF. The DNA of the CDR3 is TGTGCCAGCCAGGAGATCTATGGCTACACCTTC. Complete variable domain (other parts from reference TRBV7-9 and TRBJ1-2): DTGVSQNPRHKITKRGQNVTFRCDPISEHNRLYWYRQTLGQGPEFLTYFQNEAQLEKSRLLSDRFSAERPKGSFSTLEIQRTEQGDSAMYLCASQEIYGYTFGSGTRLTVV.

This chain connects TRBV19 to TRBJ2-3; D assignment may be TRBD1 or TRBD2 (5 bases each). This CDR3 has 14 amino acids. Trimming took off 8 bases at V and 0 bases at J, with 12 bases between the two ends. Germline loops: CDR1 LNHDA, CDR2 SQIVND (reference sequence). The CDR3 here is CASRPGRSTDTQYF. In DNA, the CDR3 is TGTGCCAGTCGTCCGGGACGAAGCACAGATACGCAGTATTTT.

The chain joins TRBV6-2 or TRBV6-3 to TRBJ2-7, with 8 bases identical to TRBD2. The CDR3 is 14 residues long. The junction had 0 bases not matched to a gene; V was cut back by 2 bases and J by 0 bases. Germline values: CDR1 MNHEY, CDR2 SVGEGT. CDR3 bases: TGTGCCAGCAGTTACGGGACTAGCTCCTACGAGCAGTACTTC. It yields the protein CASSYGTSSYEQYF.

The gene calls are TRBV29-1 and TRBJ2-7; the D call may be TRBD1 or TRBD2 (5 bases each). The V end lost 7 bases, the J end lost 7 bases, and 23 bases lay between the germline ends. The CDR3 consists of 14 residues. Germline CDR1 reads SQVTM; CDR2 reads ANQGSEA. CDR3 sequence (DNA): TGCAGCGCTGCTAGGTCAGTAATAGAGGGGGAGCAGTACTTC. This gives the protein CSAARSVIEGEQYF.

The CDR3 DNA is TGTGCCAGCAGCTTAGTCGCGGAAAGCAAGGGCTACACCTTC. Its translation is CASSLVAESKGYTF. This chain links TRBV7-9 with TRBJ1-2, with no clear D. The CDR3 is 14 amino acids. CDR1 is SEHNR, CDR2 FQNEAQ, per germline (reference sequence). V was trimmed by 1 base and J by 8 bases, leaving 14 bases between them.

The chain is built from TRBV11-2 and TRBJ1-1; D may be TRBD1 (6 bases). Looked up from germline, CDR1 is SGHAT and CDR2 is FQNNGV. The V and J ends lost 4 bases and 3 bases respectively, with 9 bases between them. This CDR3 comprises 13 residues. The CDR3 loop is CASSYRVDTEAFF. In DNA form, the CDR3 reads TGTGCCAGCAGCTACAGGGTGGACACTGAAGCTTTCTTT.

V is TRBV4-2 and J is TRBJ2-7, with a tentative D call TRBD2 (6 bases). The CDR3 runs to 20 residues. Trimming pared 0 bases from V and 4 bases from J, leaving 28 bases between. From germline, CDR1 is LGHNA and CDR2 YNFKEQ. The CDR3 loop is CASSQEGGGKFTALGYEQYF. Here the CDR3 DNA reads TGTGCCAGCAGCCAAGAGGGGGGAGGCAAGTTCACGGCGCTGGGATACGAGCAGTACTTC.

The chain employs TRBV5-4 and TRBJ2-3, with D tentatively TRBD1 or TRBD2 (5 bases each). Trimming shortened V by 4 bases and J by 2 bases, and 20 bases separated the two germline ends. Germline lookup yields CDR1 SGHNT and CDR2 YYREEE (reference sequence). This CDR3 has 17 amino acids. CDR3 sequence: CASSPAGATPPTDTQYF. The CDR3 DNA reads TGTGCCAGCAGCCCCGCCGGGGCCACTCCTCCCACAGATACGCAGTATTTT.

The chain recombines TRBV11-2 with TRBJ2-1, with D maybe TRBD1 (5 bases). The V gene's germline CDR1 is SGHAT and CDR2 FQNNGV. The CDR3 has 16 residues. The V gene lost 3 bases and the J gene lost 0 bases, with 12 bases spanning the gap. DNA for the CDR3: TGTGCCAGCAGCTTCAAGGGGCTGAGCTCCTACAATGAGCAGTTCTTC. Its protein is CASSFKGLSSYNEQFF.

This rearrangement joins TRBV11-2 to TRBJ2-1, with 8 bases matching TRBD2. With V trimmed by 2 bases and J by 4 bases, 4 bases remained unmatched. This CDR3 spans 15 amino acids. Per the germline V gene, CDR1 is SGHAT and CDR2 is FQNNGV. CDR3: CASSLTTSGYNEQFF. Here the CDR3 DNA reads TGTGCCAGCAGCTTAACCACTAGCGGATACAATGAGCAGTTCTTC.